This T cell receptor (beta chain) was retrieved from a study of cytomegalovirus exposure and HLA in healthy donors. Study information: A later analysis reported the same platform for the roughly 120 validation repertoires and the roughly 630 first-cohort repertoires. Regarding the study as a whole: Most TCR sequences were rare, but some public TCRs occurred in many donors. A list of 164 TCR beta chains associated with cytomegalovirus was given.

The method was immunoSEQ multiplex PCR; TCRdb's version includes in-frame clones alone and lacks a portion of them. In the table there are roughly 120,000 clones, around nine tenths of which are singletons. With respect to this clone: Its antigen is not known.

What was sequenced was PBMCs. This TCR was recovered from a woman aged 18 to 35 in good health and CMV-seronegative.

CDR3 sequence: CASSPTPLEETQYF. For the CDR3, the DNA is TGTGCCAGCAGCCCAACACCTCTAGAGGAGACCCAGTACTTC. This sequence joins TRBV7-3 and TRBJ2-5; D is unclear. Germline assignment: CDR1 SGHTA and CDR2 FQGTGA. V lost 5 bases and J lost 5, with 15 bases in between. The CDR3 contains 14 residues.